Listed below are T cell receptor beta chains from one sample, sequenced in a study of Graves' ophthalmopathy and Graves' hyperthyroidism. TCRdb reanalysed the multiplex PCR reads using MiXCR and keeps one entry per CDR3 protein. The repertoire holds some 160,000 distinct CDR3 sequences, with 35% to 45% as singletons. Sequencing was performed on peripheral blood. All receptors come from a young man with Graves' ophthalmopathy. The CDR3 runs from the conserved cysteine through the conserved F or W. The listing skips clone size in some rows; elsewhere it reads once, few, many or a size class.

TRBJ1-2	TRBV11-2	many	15	CASSRTGFANYGYTF
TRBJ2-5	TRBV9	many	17	CASSGGANGGAGETQYF
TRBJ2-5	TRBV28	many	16	CASSSLQGKYQETQYF
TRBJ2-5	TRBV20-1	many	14	CSARDKGSRETQYF
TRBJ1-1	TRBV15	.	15	CATSRAAGSNTEAFF
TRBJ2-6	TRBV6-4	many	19	CASSQPESQAYSGANVLTF
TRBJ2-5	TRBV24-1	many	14	CATSGQGYQETQYF
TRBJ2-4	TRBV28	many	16	CASSLERGKAKNIQYF
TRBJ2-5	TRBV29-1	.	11	CRAGGDETQYF
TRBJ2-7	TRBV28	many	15	CASSAYSGRGYEQYF
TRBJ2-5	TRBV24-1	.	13	CATSRAGLETQYF
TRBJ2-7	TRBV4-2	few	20	CASSPQPHLASGTRSYEQYF
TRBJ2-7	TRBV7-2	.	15	CASSLAGALSYEQYF
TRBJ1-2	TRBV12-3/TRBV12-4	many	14	CASTIDFQNYGYTF
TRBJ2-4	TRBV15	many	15	CATSEREGTKNIQYF
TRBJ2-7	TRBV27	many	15	CASGDGTTRSYEQYF
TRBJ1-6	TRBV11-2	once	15	CASSLRGTSNSPLHF
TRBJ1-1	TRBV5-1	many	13	CASSFSTNTEAFF
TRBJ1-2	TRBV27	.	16	CASSSSDRGRNYGYTF
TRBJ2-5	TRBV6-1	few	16	CASSPRGGGYQETQYF
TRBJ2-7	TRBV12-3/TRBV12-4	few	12	CASRAARYEQYF
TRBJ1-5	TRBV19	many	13	CASSEHSNQPQHF
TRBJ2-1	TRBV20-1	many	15	CSARDFAVSYNEQFF
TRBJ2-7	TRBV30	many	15	CAWRGGSREGNEQYF
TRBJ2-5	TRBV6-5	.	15	CTSSSGQGLQETQYF
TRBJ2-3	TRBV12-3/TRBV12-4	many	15	CASSMNTKSTDTQYF
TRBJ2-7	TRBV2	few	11	CASRQVREQYF
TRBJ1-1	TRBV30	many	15	CAWSVRDRGWTEAFF
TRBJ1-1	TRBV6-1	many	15	CASSQTGGANTEAFF
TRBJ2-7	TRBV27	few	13	CASSLIQGYEQYF
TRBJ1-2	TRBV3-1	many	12	CASSQDRRGYTF
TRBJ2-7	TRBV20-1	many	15	CSAHLGLRSSYEQYF
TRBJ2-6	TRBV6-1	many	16	CASCEGGYSGANVLTF
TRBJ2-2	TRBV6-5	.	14	CASSYSYEGPELFF
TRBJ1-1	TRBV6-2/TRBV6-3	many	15	CASDTSSSENTEAFF
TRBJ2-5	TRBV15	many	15	CATSRDPLDGETQYF
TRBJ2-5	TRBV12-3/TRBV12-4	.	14	CASSTQRSQETQYF
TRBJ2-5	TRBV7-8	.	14	CASSLLTGEETQYF
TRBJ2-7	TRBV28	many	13	CATTGTGFYEQYF
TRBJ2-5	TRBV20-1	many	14	CSANGGRAVETQYF
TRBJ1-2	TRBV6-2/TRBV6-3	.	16	CASSYVEGLANYGYTF
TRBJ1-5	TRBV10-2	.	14	CASSGSGGPGPQHF
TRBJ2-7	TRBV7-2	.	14	CASSPHLGSYEQYF
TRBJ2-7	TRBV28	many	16	CASSSPPTQVSYEQYF
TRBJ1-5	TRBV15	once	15	CATSRVATEGQPQHF
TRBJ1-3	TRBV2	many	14	CASSVAGPGNTIYF
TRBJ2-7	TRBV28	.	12	CASSRTLYEQYF
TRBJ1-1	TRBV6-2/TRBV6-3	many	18	CASSYSLGGGAGNTEAFF
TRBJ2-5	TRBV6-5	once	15	CASSLRDALKETQYF
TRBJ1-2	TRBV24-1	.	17	CATSDSREGYNSYGYTF